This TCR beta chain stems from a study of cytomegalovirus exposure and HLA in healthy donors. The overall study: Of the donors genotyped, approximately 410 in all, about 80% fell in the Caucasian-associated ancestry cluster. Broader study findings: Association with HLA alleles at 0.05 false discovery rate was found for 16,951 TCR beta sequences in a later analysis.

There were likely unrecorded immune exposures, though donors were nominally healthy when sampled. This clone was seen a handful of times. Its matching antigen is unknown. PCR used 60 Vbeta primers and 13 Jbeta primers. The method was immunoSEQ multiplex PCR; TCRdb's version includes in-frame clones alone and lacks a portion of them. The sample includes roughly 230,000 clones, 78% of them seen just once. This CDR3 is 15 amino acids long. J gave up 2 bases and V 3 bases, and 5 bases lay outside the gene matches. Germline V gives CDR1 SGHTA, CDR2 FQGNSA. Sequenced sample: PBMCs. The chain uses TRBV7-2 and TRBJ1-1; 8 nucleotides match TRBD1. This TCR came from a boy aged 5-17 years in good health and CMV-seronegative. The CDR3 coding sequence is TGTGCCAGCAGCTTCGACAGGGGAGCCAACACTGAAGCTTTCTTT. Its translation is CASSFDRGANTEAFF.